The T cell receptor beta chain described here comes from a study of shared clonotypes between healthy human individuals (dated by TCRdb to about 2020). At the level of the whole study: Three men and a couple of women, aged 18 to 49 years, made up the cohort. Per donor, three plates each were used for CD4 naive and CD4 memory, two for CD8 naive, and one for CD8 memory. To estimate repertoire size and how much clonotypes are shared between individuals, the study performed deep sequencing of blood TCR repertoires from a few healthy adults. To increase sequencing depth and limit assay-specific biases, TCR repertoire library preparation and sequencing were carried out by different laboratories using diverse techniques. Leukapheresis yielded between about 0.85 and 10 billion PBMCs per donor. Results the study describes overall, beyond this receptor: Even with the large sequencing depth, rarefaction of the sorted-subset datasets indicated that sequencing was incomplete. Sampling was restricted to blood, and TCR repertoires in tissues likely differ from the TCR repertoires found in blood. The small number of donors limited the genetic and exposure-history diversity represented. Larger estimated clonotype richness was generally found for naive subsets than for memory subsets. When a handful of donors were compared, the shared fraction of clonotypes was 5% to 6.5% for naive CD4, 3.5% to 4% for naive CD8, 2% to 2.5% for memory CD4, and around 0.37% for memory CD8. Compared with non-shared clonotypes, the clonotypes found in all four sorted-subset donors had higher generation probabilities. Pairwise subsampling led to the expectation that sequencing depth would affect the degree of clonotype sharing among donors.

Only a few counts were recorded for this clone. Its antigen remains unidentified. Base-call qualities are not available, and no considerably larger clone is one nucleotide away. Donors were healthy HIV-negative adults with no recently reported acute infections or vaccinations. Every donor was a Caucasian adult residing in Nashville, Tennessee, USA. CD8 memory samples combined magnetically selected CD45RO+ cells with CCR7-negative CD45RA+ effector memory (TemRA) cells. Blood was collected by leukapheresis, and PBMCs were isolated by Ficoll-Histopaque density gradient centrifugation and then cryopreserved in liquid nitrogen vapor phase. Analytical flow cytometry was used to check the purity and quantity of each magnetically sorted T cell population. Genomic DNA was isolated from each sorted fraction and quantified by UV absorbance on a Nanodrop 2000c. Using the deep immunoSEQ assay, TCR CDR3 regions were amplified from genomic DNA by multiplex PCR. Extracted genomic DNA from each cell subset was distributed evenly across all wells of several immunoSEQ 96-well plates, and each plate was treated as a replicate. For sorted subsets, each replicate PCR was loaded with 200 ng genomic DNA, equivalent to 25,000 to 35,000 T cell genomes. The purified libraries were quantified using a Qubit 3.0 fluorometer, sized with a Bioanalyzer 2100, and then quantified again using the KAPA Library Quantification kit. Every immunoSEQ 96-well plate was sequenced on a dedicated single-read 150-cycle Illumina NextSeq 550 flow cell. Per the authors' processing: Because the immunoSEQ output held only junctional sequences and lacked quality scores, the filtering could not match the filtering applied to full-length reads. Sequences were annotated with PyIR, a Python wrapper for IgBLAST v1.9, using IMGT germline references to assign V/J genes and CDR3. Reads were removed for weak V/J assignments (E-value above 1e-6), missing CDR3, stop codons, out-of-frame junctions, or ambiguous translated residues. V3J clonotypes were defined as sequences sharing the same inferred V gene, J gene, and CDR3 amino acid sequence. The percentage overlap between two repertoires was calculated by dividing the number of shared unique clonotypes by the size of the smaller repertoire. RTK rarefaction, the Chao1 estimator, and Recon v2.1 estimates of unobserved clonotypes were used to assess repertoire richness. Generation probabilities for all TCRbeta clonotypes obtained by the gDNA method from a handful of donors were computed using OLGA. TCRdb retrieved this table from immuneACCESS and kept in-frame rearrangements only. Not all clones are present; in checked studies, unresolved V genes account for under half, and no reason is known for the remainder. V and J calls and clone size are given by that table; D and trimming were obtained from the DNA. In all, the sample holds hundreds of thousands of clones, and 96% of those were seen once. The ten top clones hold 0.25% to 0.35% of the sample.

At the junction V is shortened by 1 base and J by 2 bases; bases outside the gene matches: 1. Reading the germline V gene gives CDR1 SNHLY and CDR2 FYNNEI. Inclusive of the bounding cysteine and phenylalanine, the CDR3 is 15 residues long. The retained sequence is limited to the CDR3, 45 bases, with the frame set at the first base. The clonotype was recovered from a man aged 25 to 40 in good health. Sequenced input: memory CD8+ T cells sorted from blood. The cell subset or site tag for this specimen amounts to: CD45RO+ cells pooled with CCR7-negative TemRA cells. Recombination joined TRBV2 with TRBJ2-1, and 8 junction bases match TRBD2. The DNA sequence reads TGTGCCAGCAGTGAAGAGGGACTAGCCTACAATGAGCAGTTCTTC. This sequence encodes CASSEEGLAYNEQFF.